The rows below give T cell receptor beta chains drawn from one sample of a study of cytomegalovirus exposure and HLA in healthy donors. The assay was immunoSEQ multiplex PCR, and TCRdb's table has in-frame clones only and misses some. The profile shows about 120,000 clones, more than 75% of them singletons. The sample consisted of PBMCs. The receptors here all came from a young woman in good health and CMV-seronegative. Each CDR3 is given with its conserved first and last residue.

j_call v_call cdr3_aa
TRBJ1-4 TRBV25-1 CASRGGQSTNEKLFF
TRBJ1-3 TRBV7-2 CASSLRSSYSGNTIYF
TRBJ2-6 TRBV10-3 CAISVETGGDGANVLTF
TRBJ1-2 TRBV10-3 CAIRGGQTDYGYTF
TRBJ1-2 TRBV27 CASSTAGYGYTF
TRBJ1-2 TRBV7-9 CASSPTSYGYTF
TRBJ2-5 TRBV25-1 CASRSGGETQYF
TRBJ1-3 TRBV6-1 CATPVDSGNTIYF
TRBJ2-3 TRBV7-2 CASSLDPLAGGISTDTQYF
TRBJ2-6 TRBV5-5 CASSLTSGTGANVLTF
TRBJ2-7 TRBV9 CASSVDSGGLLDEQYF
TRBJ2-3 TRBV2 CASSYTDTQYF
TRBJ2-7 TRBV7-2 CASSLGMAGHYEQYF
TRBJ2-2 TRBV2 CASSARTGGDAGELFF
TRBJ2-3 TRBV2 CATSGGGGGDTQYF
TRBJ2-3 TRBV7-2 CASSLGVAPDTQYF
TRBJ1-6 TRBV5-6 CASSLGEGTIYNSPLHF
TRBJ1-2 TRBV14 CASSQETTGGDGYTF
TRBJ1-3 TRBV19 CASSLQGAGSGNTIYF
TRBJ2-3 TRBV4-1 CASSQGMDRGSADTQYF
TRBJ1-3 TRBV9 CASSVAGNTIYF
TRBJ2-1 TRBV7-9 CASSSDLFSYNEQFF
TRBJ2-7 TRBV7-9 CASALAGTGISEQYF
TRBJ1-1 TRBV5-1 CASREGVQNTEAFF
TRBJ1-1 TRBV18 CASSPPGTGAMNTEAFF
TRBJ2-6 TRBV2 CASRNRASGANVLTF
TRBJ1-1 TRBV4-2 CASSQDRGSDTEAFF
TRBJ2-7 TRBV30 CAWALDSYEQYF
TRBJ1-5 TRBV2 CASSENRGGQPQHF
TRBJ2-7 TRBV7-7 CASSVSPGDREQYF
TRBJ2-7 TRBV6-1 CASSGLAGGEWYEQYF
TRBJ2-2 TRBV5-6 CASSLGWGDTGELFF
TRBJ2-1 TRBV21-1 CASSKVGIPPRPRWFF